The 13 T cell receptor beta chains below were found in one sample sequenced in a study of blood T cell repertoires in COVID-19. Sequencing was performed with immunoSEQ multiplex PCR; in TCRdb, only in-frame clones are kept and a portion is missing. This sample yields fewer than 40,000 clones, of which 79% are seen a single time; approximately 20% belongs to the top ten. The sequencing input was peripheral blood. These receptors all stem from a man aged 70-80 years with acute or convalescent COVID-19.

This clone turned up a few times. The gene calls are TRBV3-1 (or the pseudogene TRBV3-2) and TRBJ2-7; 9 bases are shared with TRBD1. The CDR3 runs 15 residues. The germline gives CDR1 LGHDT, CDR2 YNNKEL (reference sequence). Unmatched junction bases numbered 8, after V lost 4 bases and J lost 4 bases. The CDR3 region is CASSRGQGGSYEQYF. CDR3 sequence (DNA): TGTGCCAGCAGCCGGGGACAGGGAGGGTCGTACGAGCAGTACTTC.

V is TRBV9 and J is TRBJ2-7, with TRBD2 matching 7 bases. This CDR3 is built from 14 residues. From germline, CDR1 is SGDLS and CDR2 YYNGEE. Unmatched junction bases numbered 2, after V lost 2 bases and J lost 0 bases. CDR3 bases: TGTGCCAGCAGCGTGGGAGGGGACTCCTACGAGCAGTACTTC. Its translation: CASSVGGDSYEQYF.

CDR3 sequence (DNA): TGCAGTGCTAGTCCCGGGAGCCACACCGGGGAGCTGTTTTTT. Protein: CSASPGSHTGELFF. This sequence joins TRBV20-1 and TRBJ2-2; possible D gene TRBD2, 6 bases. CDR1 is DFQATT, CDR2 SNEGSKA, per germline (reference sequence). V lost 3 bases, J lost 3 bases, and 11 bases lay in between. The CDR3 consists of 14 residues.

The chain employs TRBV7-9 and TRBJ2-7, with TRBD1 as a possible D gene (5 bases). Germline V lookup: CDR1 SEHNR, CDR2 FQNEAQ (reference sequence). The CDR3 has 16 amino acids. V was pared by 6 bases and J by 4 bases, with 22 bases between. CDR3 region: CASSPPRNRGTYEQYF. The CDR3 nucleotides are TGTGCCAGCAGTCCTCCTAGAAATAGGGGCACTTACGAGCAGTACTTC.

The V and J genes are TRBV10-3 and TRBJ1-4; 8 bases line up with TRBD1. Germline CDR1 and CDR2: ENHRY and SYGVKD. The CDR3 is 15 residues long. With V trimmed by 8 bases and J by 1 base, 6 bases remained unmatched. CDR3 sequence (DNA): TGTGCCATCCGACAGGGGAGTCAAACTAATGAAAAACTGTTTTTT. This codes for CAIRQGSQTNEKLFF.

This sequence joins TRBV7-8 and TRBJ2-2; 11 positions match TRBD2. Germline CDR1 SGHVS, CDR2 FQNEAQ. V gave up 0 bases and J gave up 3 bases; unmatched junction bases: 6. The CDR3 extends over 18 amino acids. CDR3 in amino acids: CASSLATIAGGYTGELFF. Here the CDR3 DNA reads TGTGCCAGCAGCTTAGCCACTATAGCGGGAGGGTACACCGGGGAGCTGTTTTTT.

This clone was seen a few times. The CDR3 sequence is CASSPVPGQSTEQYF. In nucleotides, the CDR3 is TGTGCCAGCTCACCAGTACCGGGACAATCCACCGAGCAGTACTTC. The chain couples TRBV18 to TRBJ2-7; D possibly corresponds to TRBD1 (6 bases). Germline lookup yields CDR1 KGHSH and CDR2 LQKENI. Deletions cut 2 bases from V and 6 bases from J, with 17 bases between. The CDR3 covers 15 residues.

The chain recombines TRBV18 with TRBJ2-2, with 11 bases lining up with TRBD1. CDR1 is KGHSH and CDR2 is LQKENI in the germline V gene. This CDR3 comprises 17 residues. V trimming: 4 bases; J trimming: 4 bases; junction bases outside the gene matches: 8. The CDR3 DNA sequence: TGTGCCAGCTCACGAGCCGGACAGGGGGCGAGCACCGGGGAGCTGTTTTTT. It yields the protein CASSRAGQGASTGELFF.

The chain couples TRBV7-8 to TRBJ2-6; 10 bases map to TRBD1. The CDR3 runs to 18 residues. CDR1 is SGHVS, CDR2 FQNEAQ, per germline. V dropped 5 bases and J dropped 3; count of bases not matched to a gene: 10. The CDR3 DNA follows: TGTGCCAGCAGCCCGGAGACAGGGGGCCTGGGTGGGGCCAACGTCCTGACTTTC. Translating it yields CASSPETGGLGGANVLTF.

The rearrangement joins TRBV10-3 to TRBJ2-2; a weak D match, TRBD1 (6 bases). The V and J ends lost 4 bases and 0 bases respectively, with 9 bases between them. Germline V CDR1 and CDR2: ENHRY, SYGVKD. This CDR3 has 15 residues. The CDR3 here is CAISVQGSNTGELFF. As DNA, the CDR3 is TGTGCCATCAGTGTACAGGGCTCGAACACCGGGGAGCTGTTTTTT.

This clone was counted once. V usage is TRBV28 and J usage is TRBJ2-7, with 9 bases identical to TRBD2. This CDR3 has 14 residues. Unmatched junction bases numbered 8, after V lost 7 bases and J lost 4 bases. Looked up from germline, CDR1 is MDHEN and CDR2 is SYDVKM. CDR3 sequence (DNA): TGTGCCAGCACTACCGGGACTAGCTCTTACGAGCAGTACTTC. This encodes CASTTGTSSYEQYF.

Only a few counts were recorded for this clone. The chain uses TRBV19 and TRBJ2-1, with TRBD1 identical over 8 bases. This CDR3 has 14 residues. Germline V gene data show CDR1 as LNHDA and CDR2 as SQIVND (reference sequence). The V and J ends lost 2 bases and 10 bases, in that order; junction bases with no gene match: 7. Here the CDR3 DNA reads TGTGCCAGTAGTATAATCCCAGGGGGCGTCGAGCAGTTCTTC. It codes for CASSIIPGGVEQFF.

The chain couples TRBV5-6 to TRBJ1-2; D is perhaps TRBD1 (5 bases). Germline V gives CDR1 SGHDT, CDR2 YYEEEE. The CDR3 runs to 14 residues. Trimming took 3 bases from V and 7 from J, leaving 16 bases between them. The CDR3, as DNA: TGTGCCAGCAGCTCTCTAGGGGTATCCGGTGGCTACACCTTC. Translating it yields CASSSLGVSGGYTF.